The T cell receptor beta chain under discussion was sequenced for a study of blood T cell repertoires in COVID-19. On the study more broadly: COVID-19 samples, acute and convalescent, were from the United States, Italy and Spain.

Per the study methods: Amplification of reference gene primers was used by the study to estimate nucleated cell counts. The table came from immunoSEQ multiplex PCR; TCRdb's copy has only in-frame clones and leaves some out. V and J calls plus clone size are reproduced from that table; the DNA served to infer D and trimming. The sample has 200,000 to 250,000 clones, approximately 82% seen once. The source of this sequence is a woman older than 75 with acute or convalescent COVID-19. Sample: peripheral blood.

The CDR3 sequence: CASSLGQGSYGYTF. The CDR3 region has the DNA TGTGCCAGTAGTTTGGGACAGGGATCCTATGGCTACACCTTC. This chain connects TRBV19 to TRBJ1-2, with 9 bases lining up with TRBD1. The germline CDR1 and CDR2 sequences are LNHDA and SQIVND (reference sequence). The CDR3 covers 14 residues. The V segment lost 5 bases and the J segment 4 bases; nucleotides outside the gene matches: 5.